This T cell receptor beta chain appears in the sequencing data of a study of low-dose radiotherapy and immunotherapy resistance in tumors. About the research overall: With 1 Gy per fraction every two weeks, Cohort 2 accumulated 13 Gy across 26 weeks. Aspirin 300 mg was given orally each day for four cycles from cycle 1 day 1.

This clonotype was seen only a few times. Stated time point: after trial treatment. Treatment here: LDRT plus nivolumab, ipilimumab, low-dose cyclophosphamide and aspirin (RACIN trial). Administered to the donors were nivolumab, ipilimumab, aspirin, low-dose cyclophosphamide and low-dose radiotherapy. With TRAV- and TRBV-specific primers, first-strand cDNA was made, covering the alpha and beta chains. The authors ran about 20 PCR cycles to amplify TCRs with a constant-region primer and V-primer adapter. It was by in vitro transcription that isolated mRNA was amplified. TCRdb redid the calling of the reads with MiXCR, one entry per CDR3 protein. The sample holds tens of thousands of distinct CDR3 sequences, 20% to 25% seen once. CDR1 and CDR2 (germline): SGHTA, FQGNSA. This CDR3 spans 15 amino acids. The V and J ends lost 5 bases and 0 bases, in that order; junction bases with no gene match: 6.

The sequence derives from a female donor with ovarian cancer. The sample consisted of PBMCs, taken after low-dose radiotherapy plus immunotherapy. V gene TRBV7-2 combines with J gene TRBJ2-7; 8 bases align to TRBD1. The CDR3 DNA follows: TGTGCCAGCAGCCGTGACAGGGGCAGCTCCTACGAGCAGTACTTC. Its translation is CASSRDRGSSYEQYF.